These 5 T cell receptor beta chains share one sample of origin, sequenced in a study of blood T cell repertoires in COVID-19. TCRdb's copy holds only in-frame clones and misses some; the assay was immunoSEQ multiplex PCR. The sample carries 100,000 to 120,000 clones, 87% recorded once. The source material was peripheral blood. The receptors were sampled from a human donor in a cohort sampled during active COVID-19.

This clone was detected only once. V is TRBV4-3 and J is TRBJ1-5; a weak D match, TRBD1 (5 bases). V was pared by 0 bases and J by 7 bases, with 16 bases between. The CDR3 is 16 amino acids. The V gene's germline CDR1 is LGHNA and CDR2 YSLEER. For the CDR3, the DNA is TGCGCCAGCAGCCAAGATAGGAGCAGGGTAGGACAGCCCCAGCATTTT. It is translated as CASSQDRSRVGQPQHF.

V gene TRBV28 combines with J gene TRBJ1-2; D might be TRBD1 (6 bases). V shed 2 bases and J shed 4 bases, with 14 bases lying between them. The CDR3 covers 15 residues. Germline assignment: CDR1 MDHEN and CDR2 SYDVKM. The CDR3 protein is CASSLELTGAYGYTF. DNA of the CDR3: TGTGCCAGCAGTTTAGAACTGACAGGAGCCTATGGCTACACCTTC.

The chain recombines TRBV18 with TRBJ2-6; 10 bases are shared with TRBD2. The CDR3 has 17 amino acids. The germline V gene encodes CDR1 KGHSH and CDR2 LQKENI. J was trimmed by 0 bases and V by 3 bases; bases with no gene match: 2. The CDR3 DNA reads as TGTGCCAGCTCACCGGGACTAGCGAGCTCTGGGGCCAACGTCCTGACTTTC. Its protein product is CASSPGLASSGANVLTF.

Here the CDR3 DNA reads TGTGCCAGCAGCGGCGGAGGGGGCCACATGAACACTGAAGCTTTCTTT. Its protein is CASSGGGGHMNTEAFF. The chain carries TRBV5-6 and TRBJ1-1; 7 positions match TRBD1. The length of the CDR3 is 16 residues. The J segment lost 0 bases and the V segment lost 4 bases, leaving 9 bases of the junction unmatched. The germline V gene has CDR1 SGHDT and CDR2 YYEEEE.

V usage is TRBV5-4 and J usage is TRBJ2-6; D is perhaps TRBD2 (6 bases). Germline CDR1 reads SGHNT; CDR2 reads YYREEE (reference sequence). With 4 bases removed from V and 2 bases from J, the gap between germline ends came to 13 bases. The CDR3 is 16 amino acids. The CDR3 loop reads CASSPGGETGANVLTF. CDR3 in DNA: TGTGCCAGCAGCCCCGGAGGGGAGACTGGGGCCAACGTCCTGACTTTC.